The 20 T cell receptor beta chains below all came from one sample that was sequenced in a study of T cell changes during pregnancy in multiple sclerosis. Assay: immunoSEQ multiplex PCR; the TCRdb copy retains only in-frame clones and omits some. The sample carries 40,000 or so clones, about nine tenths recorded once. The material was CD4+ T cells from peripheral blood mononuclear cells, obtained after pregnancy. These receptors originate from a female donor in good health, enrolled as a control in a pregnancy study.

The chain recombines TRBV19 with TRBJ2-3; 9 positions agree with TRBD1. Germline CDR1 and CDR2: LNHDA and SQIVND (reference sequence). J was trimmed by 2 bases and V by 7 bases; bases with no gene match: 7. The length of the CDR3 is 15 residues. The CDR3 reads CASIPGQGLTDTQYF. The CDR3, as DNA: TGTGCCAGTATCCCGGGACAGGGACTCACAGATACGCAGTATTTT.

The chain's CDR3 is CASSPVRGMDEQFF. DNA for the CDR3: TGCGCCAGCAGCCCGGTTCGGGGGATGGATGAGCAGTTCTTC. The rearrangement links TRBV5-1 to TRBJ2-1; D is perhaps TRBD2 (6 bases). The V gene's germline CDR1 is SGHRS and CDR2 YFSETQ. The CDR3 covers 14 residues. The V and J ends lost 4 bases and 8 bases respectively, with 16 bases between them.

The rearrangement joins TRBV4-3 to TRBJ2-7; TRBD2 agrees at 7 bases. The CDR3 is made up of 13 amino acids. Trimming cost V 2 bases and J 3 bases; bases outside gene matches: 1. Germline V gives CDR1 LGHNA, CDR2 YSLEER. The CDR3 DNA reads TGCGCCAGCAGCCAAACGGGGGGCTACGAGCAGTACTTC. Encoded protein: CASSQTGGYEQYF.

The J gene is TRBJ1-2, the V gene TRBV19; possible D gene TRBD1, 6 bases. Trimming stripped 2 bases from V and 7 bases from J, with 14 bases between. The germline V gene has CDR1 LNHDA and CDR2 SQIVND (reference sequence). The CDR3 has 14 residues. The CDR3 coding sequence is TGTGCCAGTAGTATATGGGGGCCTGGATCTGGCTACACCTTC. It is translated as CASSIWGPGSGYTF.

This chain joins TRBV4-3 and TRBJ2-3; 12 nucleotides line up with TRBD2. The J segment lost 2 bases and the V segment lost 2 bases, leaving 8 bases of the junction unmatched. The CDR3 is 18 residues long. CDR1 and CDR2 from the germline V gene are LGHNA and YSLEER. CDR3 loop: CASSQMQGLAGYTDTQYF. In nucleotides, the CDR3 is TGCGCCAGCAGCCAAATGCAGGGACTAGCGGGTTACACAGATACGCAGTATTTT.

The gene calls are TRBV7-8 and TRBJ2-7; the match to TRBD1 covers 7 bases. CDR1 is SGHVS, CDR2 FQNEAQ, per germline. This CDR3 is built from 12 residues. The V and J ends lost 3 bases and 6 bases, in that order; junction bases with no gene match: 2. DNA of the CDR3: TGTGCCAGCAGCTTCAACAGGGGCGAGCAGTACTTC. Translated, it gives CASSFNRGEQYF. Combining the CDR3 with reference TRBV7-8 and TRBJ2-7 gives the whole variable domain GAGVSQSPRYKVAKRGQDVALRCDPISGHVSLFWYQQALGQGPEFLTYFQNEAQLDKSGLPSDRFFAERPEGSVSTLKIQRTQQEDSAVYLCASSFNRGEQYFGPGTRLTVT.

This clone was counted a single time. The chain has TRBV19 and TRBJ2-7, with D tentatively TRBD1 (5 bases). Germline V gives CDR1 LNHDA, CDR2 SQIVND (reference sequence). CDR3 size: 13 residues. The germline V and J ends were trimmed by 4 bases and 2 bases, with 9 bases remaining between them. In DNA, the CDR3 is TGTGCCAGTAGTAGGGCAGGGACCTACGAGCAGTACTTC. Its protein product is CASSRAGTYEQYF.

The V call is TRBV30, the J call TRBJ1-5, with D maybe TRBD1 (6 bases). The germline gives CDR1 GTSNPN, CDR2 SVGIG (reference sequence). The V end was cut by 0 bases, the J end by 7 bases, with 13 bases between. The CDR3 loop spans 14 amino acids. CDR3 bases: TGTGCCTGGAGTGTTGGAACAGGGTCCCAGCCCCAGCATTTT. This encodes CAWSVGTGSQPQHF.

The CDR3: CAISEGQGQADTQYF. CDR3 bases: TGTGCCATCAGTGAGGGACAGGGGCAGGCAGATACGCAGTATTTT. V usage is TRBV10-3 and J usage is TRBJ2-3; 9 bases fit TRBD1. The CDR3 runs to 15 residues. CDR1 ENHRY and CDR2 SYGVKD come from the germline V gene. Unmatched junction bases numbered 4, after V lost 2 bases and J lost 4 bases.

The chain recombines TRBV19 with TRBJ1-2; D uncertain. Germline assignment: CDR1 LNHDA and CDR2 SQIVND (reference sequence). Trimming took 3 bases from V and 13 from J, leaving 30 bases between them. There are 17 residues in the CDR3. DNA of the CDR3: TGTGCCAGTAGTATCCCCCGAGGGCCGAAGGACTTACCCGGTGTCACCTTC. Its translation: CASSIPRGPKDLPGVTF.

This clone was seen once. This chain joins TRBV18 and TRBJ2-1; TRBD1 might be the D (6 bases). V lost 3 bases, J lost 0 bases, and 15 bases lay in between. This CDR3 is 17 amino acids long. Germline values: CDR1 KGHSH, CDR2 LQKENI. In DNA form, the CDR3 reads TGTGCCAGCTCACCTCCCAAGACAGGTAACTCCTACAATGAGCAGTTCTTC. Its translation: CASSPPKTGNSYNEQFF.

The chain combines TRBV6-6 with TRBJ1-1; TRBD1 aligns across 8 bases. The length of the CDR3 is 16 residues. V lost 7 bases and J lost 3; bases outside the gene matches: 13. Germline V gene sequence: CDR1 MNHNY, CDR2 SVGAGI (reference sequence). The CDR3 DNA reads as TGTGCCAGCAAATTCCCAGGGGGCGAGGGGGACACTGAAGCTTTCTTT. Its translation: CASKFPGGEGDTEAFF.

The rearrangement uses TRBV18 and TRBJ1-5, with TRBD1 identical over 10 bases. The CDR3 spans 15 residues. Germline loops: CDR1 KGHSH, CDR2 LQKENI. J was trimmed by 7 bases and V by 2 bases; bases with no gene match: 5. In DNA form, the CDR3 reads TGTGCCAGCTCACCAGGGGGACAGGGGAGGCAGCCCCAGCATTTT. Protein sequence: CASSPGGQGRQPQHF.

Only a few counts were recorded for this clone. V gene TRBV27 combines with J gene TRBJ1-1, with no clear D. The CDR3 has 12 amino acids. The germline V gene has CDR1 MNHEY and CDR2 SMNVEV (reference sequence). V lost 4 bases to trimming and J lost 0 bases, with 3 bases between them. The CDR3 loop reads CASSSVNTEAFF. The CDR3 DNA reads as TGTGCCAGCAGTTCTGTGAACACTGAAGCTTTCTTT.

The chain links TRBV30 to TRBJ2-1; a possible D gene is TRBD2 (6 bases). Germline CDR1 is GTSNPN and CDR2 is SVGIG (reference sequence). CDR3 size: 15 residues. V dropped 5 bases and J dropped 9 bases, with 23 bases sitting between them. CDR3 nucleotides: TGTGCCTGGGTCCCCCTCGCGGGGCTTACAGGTGAGCAGTTCTTC. Its protein product is CAWVPLAGLTGEQFF.

CDR3 sequence reads: CASKLAGFWEQFF. The CDR3 DNA follows: TGCGCCAGCAAGCTAGCGGGGTTTTGGGAGCAGTTCTTC. The gene calls are TRBV5-1 and TRBJ2-1; 9 bases match TRBD2. The CDR3 has 13 amino acids. V lost 6 bases and J lost 10; bases outside the gene matches: 8. The V gene's germline CDR1 is SGHRS and CDR2 YFSETQ. The whole variable domain, filled in from reference TRBV5-1 and TRBJ2-1, reads KAGVTQTPRYLIKTRGQQVTLSCSPISGHRSVSWYQQTPGQGLQFLFEYFSETQRNKGNFPGRFSGRQFSNSRSEMNVSTLELGDSALYLCASKLAGFWEQFFGPGTRLTVL.

Notes on this clone: The sample has other DNA sequences that encode this CDR3 too. This chain uses TRBV5-6 with TRBJ2-2; 7 bases line up with TRBD2. Trimming removed 2 bases from V and 2 bases from J; junction bases left unmatched: 6. In germline, CDR1 is SGHDT, CDR2 YYEEEE. The length of the CDR3 is 16 residues. The CDR3 spells CASSLPGLINTGELFF. DNA for the CDR3: TGTGCCAGCAGCTTACCGGGACTAATAAACACCGGGGAGCTGTTTTTT.

The V and J genes are TRBV7-9 and TRBJ2-1; TRBD2 agrees at 10 bases. Trimming cost V 7 bases and J 0 bases; bases outside gene matches: 15. The CDR3 has 19 residues. CDR1 and CDR2 (germline): SEHNR, FQNEAQ (reference sequence). CDR3 in amino acids: CASKHWASGGHSSYNEQFF. For the CDR3, the DNA is TGTGCCAGCAAACACTGGGCTAGCGGGGGCCATAGCTCCTACAATGAGCAGTTCTTC.

Only one count was recorded for this clone. This chain connects TRBV5-6 to TRBJ2-7; TRBD2 is a possible D gene (6 bases). This CDR3 spans 12 amino acids. V shed 4 bases and J shed 3 bases, with 8 bases lying between them. Germline V CDR1 and CDR2: SGHDT, YYEEEE. The CDR3, as DNA: TGTGCCAGCAGCGGGACTCACTACGAGCAGTACTTC. Protein: CASSGTHYEQYF.

The chain joins TRBV29-1 to TRBJ1-2, with D possibly being TRBD1 (6 bases). This CDR3 is 13 amino acids long. Germline V gene data show CDR1 as SQVTM and CDR2 as ANQGSEA. V was clipped by 4 bases and J by 1 base, with 10 bases between them. The CDR3 loop reads CSVGPGVNYGYTF. Written as DNA, the CDR3 is TGCAGCGTTGGCCCAGGGGTTAACTATGGCTACACCTTC.